Below, 9 T cell receptor beta chains from the same sample are listed, as sequenced in a study of graft-versus-host responses after intestinal transplantation. Sequencing was performed with immunoSEQ multiplex PCR; in TCRdb, only in-frame clones are kept and a portion is missing. Among tens of thousands of clones listed, about 90% were seen once. The starting material was PBMCs, obtained more than 650 days after intestinal transplant. The origin of the receptors is a human patient who received an intestinal transplant, so some T cells may come from the graft donor.

This clone is a singleton in its sample. The chain combines TRBV5-5 with TRBJ2-7, with TRBD1 identical over 9 bases. The CDR3 sequence is 14 residues long. Germline CDR1 SGHKS, CDR2 YYEKEE (reference sequence). Trimming took 0 bases from V and 5 from J; bases not matched to a gene: 3. In DNA form, the CDR3 reads TGTGCCAGCAGCTTGGACAGGGGGCTCGACGAGCAGTACTTC. It codes for CASSLDRGLDEQYF.

The chain uses TRBV5-1 and TRBJ1-4; D not certain. This CDR3 comprises 16 residues. Trimming removed 4 bases from V and 4 bases from J, with 17 bases in between. The V gene's germline CDR1 is SGHRS and CDR2 YFSETQ. CDR3: CASSPTSAASNEKLFF. The CDR3 DNA reads TGCGCCAGCAGCCCAACCTCGGCCGCCAGTAATGAAAAACTGTTTTTT.

This clone was seen a handful of times. The DNA for the CDR3 is TGTGCCAGTAGTACCCCGGACAGGGGGCTACGGGGCACTGAAGCTTTCTTT. Translated: CASSTPDRGLRGTEAFF. This chain connects TRBV19 to TRBJ1-1; 11 positions match TRBD1. The CDR3 spans 17 residues. Germline assignment: CDR1 LNHDA and CDR2 SQIVND (reference sequence). Unmatched junction bases numbered 11, after V lost 4 bases and J lost 4 bases.

V is TRBV14 and J is TRBJ2-7; D could derive from TRBD1 or TRBD2 (5 bases each). Trimming cost V 4 bases and J 6 bases, with 16 bases left between them. Germline V CDR1 and CDR2: SGHDN, FVKESK. This CDR3 has 14 amino acids. The chain's CDR3 is CASSRSFLGGEQYF. Here the CDR3 DNA reads TGTGCCAGCAGCCGCTCCTTTCTTGGGGGCGAGCAGTACTTC.

This sequence joins TRBV10-1 and TRBJ1-1; D is unclear. The CDR3 length is 13 residues. Germline lookup yields CDR1 WNHNN and CDR2 SYGVQD (reference sequence). With 6 bases removed from V and 2 bases from J, the gap between germline ends came to 10 bases. The CDR3 protein is CASSEEINTEAFF. CDR3 nucleotides: TGCGCCAGCAGCGAGGAAATAAACACTGAAGCTTTCTTT.

This clone was recorded once. The chain recombines TRBV18 with TRBJ1-5; D call uncertain. Germline-derived CDR1 and CDR2 are KGHSH and LQKENI. V was cut by 6 bases and J by 0 bases, with 12 bases left in between. The CDR3 covers 15 residues. The CDR3 here is CASSGGVNSNQPQHF. The CDR3 DNA reads TGTGCCAGCTCGGGTGGTGTGAATAGCAATCAGCCCCAGCATTTT.

The chain couples TRBV4-1 to TRBJ2-7; no clear D gene. V dropped 2 bases and J dropped 5 bases, with 19 bases sitting between them. The CDR3 extends over 16 amino acids. Germline CDR1 is MGHRA and CDR2 is YSYEKL. CDR3 DNA: TGCGCCAGCAGCCAATACTCAAGGATATTCCCGGACGAGCAGTACTTC. Its translation: CASSQYSRIFPDEQYF.

This chain connects TRBV6-6 to TRBJ1-1, with TRBD1 as a possible D gene (5 bases). The CDR3 spans 12 residues. From germline, CDR1 is MNHNY and CDR2 SVGAGI (reference sequence). The ends were cut back, 1 base at V and 12 bases at J, with 12 bases in the middle. The CDR3 DNA reads as TGTGCCAGCAGTTACTTTCAGGGAACGCCTTTCTTT. Residues: CASSYFQGTPFF.

The chain combines TRBV18 with TRBJ2-6; 8 nucleotides agree with TRBD1. The V and J ends lost 2 bases and 3 bases, in that order; junction bases with no gene match: 0. The CDR3 covers 15 residues. Germline V gene sequence: CDR1 KGHSH, CDR2 LQKENI. CDR3 nucleotide sequence: TGTGCCAGCTCACCAGGACAGGGTGGGGCCAACGTCCTGACTTTC. It is translated as CASSPGQGGANVLTF.